This T cell receptor beta chain is from a study of long-term antiretroviral therapy in people with HIV. Study-level findings and limits: The range of CDR3 lengths in HIV repertoires proved narrower than that found in controls.

The assay, immunoSEQ v3.0, was run at survey level. TCRdb keeps only in-frame clones here, not all; method: immunoSEQ multiplex PCR. The repertoire consists of 21,000 or so clones, with roughly 79% occurring once and the leading ten covering about 4.6%. All participants with HIV were treated in the United States. Remarks on this clone: Its antigen is unknown.

The CDR3 has 16 amino acids. With 7 bases removed from V and 7 bases from J, the gap between germline ends came to 23 bases. Per germline, CDR1 LGHNA and CDR2 YNFKEQ. The V call is TRBV4-2, the J call TRBJ2-1, with D possibly called TRBD1 or TRBD2 (6 bases each). Material: unsorted PBMCs, obtained 0.5 years after starting antiretroviral therapy. The origin of this receptor is a man between 18 and 35 years old with HIV. The CDR3 DNA reads as TGTGCCAGCAAACGGGAGAGTGGGGGGCTTCAGAATGAGCAGTTCTTC. Translating gives CASKRESGGLQNEQFF.